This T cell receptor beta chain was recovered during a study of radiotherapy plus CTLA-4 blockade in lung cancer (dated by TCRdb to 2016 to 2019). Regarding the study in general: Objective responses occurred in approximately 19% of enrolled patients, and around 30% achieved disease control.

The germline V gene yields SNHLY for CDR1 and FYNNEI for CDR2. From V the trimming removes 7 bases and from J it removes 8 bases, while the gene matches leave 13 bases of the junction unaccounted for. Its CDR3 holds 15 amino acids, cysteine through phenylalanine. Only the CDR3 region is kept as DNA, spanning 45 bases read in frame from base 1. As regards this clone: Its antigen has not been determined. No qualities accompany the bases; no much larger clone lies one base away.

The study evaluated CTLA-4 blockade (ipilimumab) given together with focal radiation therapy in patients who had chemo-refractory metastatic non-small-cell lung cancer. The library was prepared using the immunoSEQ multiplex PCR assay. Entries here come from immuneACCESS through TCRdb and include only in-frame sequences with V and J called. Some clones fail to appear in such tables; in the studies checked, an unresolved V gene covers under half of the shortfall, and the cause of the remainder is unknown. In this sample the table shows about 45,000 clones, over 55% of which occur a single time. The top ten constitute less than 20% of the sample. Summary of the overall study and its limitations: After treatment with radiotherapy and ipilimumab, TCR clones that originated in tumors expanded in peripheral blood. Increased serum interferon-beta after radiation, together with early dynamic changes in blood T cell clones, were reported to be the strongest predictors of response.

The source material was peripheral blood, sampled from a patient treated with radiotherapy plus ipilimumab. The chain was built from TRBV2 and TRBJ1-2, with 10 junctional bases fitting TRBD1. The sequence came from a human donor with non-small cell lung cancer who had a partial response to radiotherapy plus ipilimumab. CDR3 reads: CASNPGQGSTGGYTF. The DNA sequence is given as TGTGCCAGCAACCCGGGACAGGGGTCGACGGGCGGCTACACCTTC. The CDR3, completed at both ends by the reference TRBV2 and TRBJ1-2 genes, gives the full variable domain EPEVTQTPSHQVTQMGQEVILRCVPISNHLYFYWYRQILGQKVEFLVSFYNNEISEKSEIFDDQFSVERPDGSNFTLKIRSTKLEDSAMYFCASNPGQGSTGGYTFGSGTRLTVV.